Presented here are 2 T cell receptor beta chains from one specimen sequenced in a study of regulatory T cells in long-lasting Graves disease. The TCR beta library used iRepertoire HTBI primers with Arm-PCR amplification of CDR3. MiXCR, run by TCRdb on the multiplex PCR reads, gives a single entry per CDR3 protein. The sample includes roughly 450,000 distinct CDR3 sequences, around 24% of them seen just once. The time point is: persistent/refractory GD, antithyroid drugs over 5 years with positive TRAb. PBMC-derived RNA was used for the TCR library. Sequencing used peripheral blood mononuclear cells (PBMCs), obtained when the disease was refractory, from a patient treated with antithyroid drugs. The receptors shown here come from a female donor with Graves disease.

This clonotype was counted at least ten times. The rearrangement links TRBV2 to TRBJ2-7; 8 bases are shared with TRBD2. Germline-derived CDR1 and CDR2 are SNHLY and FYNNEI. The V and J ends lost 10 bases and 7 bases, in that order; junction bases with no gene match: 18. The length of the CDR3 is 15 residues. The CDR3 region is CATHRPGGPLGEQYF. In nucleotides, the CDR3 is TGTGCCACGCACCGTCCGGGAGGGCCTCTAGGGGAGCAGTACTTC.

The chain is built from TRBV6-1 and TRBJ1-2; TRBD1 is a possible D gene (5 bases). In germline, CDR1 is MNHNS, CDR2 SASEGT. This CDR3 has 14 residues. V was clipped by 6 bases and J by 4 bases, with 15 bases between them. The CDR3 sequence: CASSPTVTSYGYTF. DNA for the CDR3: TGTGCCAGCAGCCCGACAGTAACTAGCTATGGCTACACCTTC.